The 4 T cell receptor beta chains in this list originate from one sample, sequenced in a study of spatial heterogeneity in lung cancer. The time point: sample taken at primary tumor resection. Whole RNA came from tumor, nontumor lung or frozen PBMC and was sequenced without being sorted. TCRdb recomputed calls from the 5' RACE reads with MiXCR, one row per CDR3 protein. This repertoire shows 25,000 or so distinct CDR3 sequences, approximately 4.7% found once; its top ten account for approximately 4.7%. The sequencing used PBMCs, collected at surgery. The receptor set was obtained from a male donor with early-stage non-small cell lung cancer.

The table lists this clonotype with many counts. This chain links TRBV5-1 with TRBJ2-3; 10 nucleotides match TRBD2. V lost 4 bases, J lost 2 bases, and 4 bases stayed unmatched. This CDR3 is 15 amino acids long. Germline V gives CDR1 SGHRS, CDR2 YFSETQ. The CDR3 region is CASSRTSGDTDTQYF. DNA of the CDR3: TGCGCCAGCAGCCGGACTAGCGGCGACACAGATACGCAGTATTTT. The variable domain in full, completed from reference TRBV5-1 and TRBJ2-3, reads KAGVTQTPRYLIKTRGQQVTLSCSPISGHRSVSWYQQTPGQGLQFLFEYFSETQRNKGNFPGRFSGRQFSNSRSEMNVSTLELGDSALYLCASSRTSGDTDTQYFGPGTRLTVL.

This rearrangement joins TRBV5-6 to TRBJ2-7; D is unclear. The CDR3 runs to 11 residues. Germline V gene data show CDR1 as SGHDT and CDR2 as YYEEEE. Trimming shortened V by 4 bases and J by 4 bases, and 6 bases separated the two germline ends. DNA for the CDR3: TGTGCCAGCAGCGACGGATACGAGCAGTACTTC. Translating it yields CASSDGYEQYF.

In this sample, this clonotype turned up many times. The rearrangement uses TRBV7-2 and TRBJ2-4; 8 bases align to TRBD1. After removal of 5 bases from V and 3 bases from J, the junction contained 9 bases not matched to a gene. CDR1 is SGHTA, CDR2 FQGNSA, per germline. This CDR3 is built from 16 residues. The CDR3 nucleotides read TGTGCCAGCAGCAGGACGACAGGGGCCGGCAAAAACATTCAGTACTTC. Protein product: CASSRTTGAGKNIQYF.

This clonotype was counted at least ten times. V is TRBV5-1 and J is TRBJ2-7; D is possibly TRBD1 (6 bases). V was shortened by 0 bases and J by 5 bases, with 9 bases between the two germline ends. The CDR3 covers 13 residues. In germline, CDR1 is SGHRS, CDR2 YFSETQ. CDR3 in amino acids: CASSLAQGDEQYF. CDR3 coding DNA: TGCGCCAGCAGCTTGGCACAGGGAGACGAGCAGTACTTC.